A single sample is the source of the 9 T cell receptor beta chains below, sequenced in a study of shared clonotypes between healthy human individuals. Clones were read by immunoSEQ multiplex PCR, and TCRdb kept only the in-frame ones, dropping some. Among about 550,000 clones, around 95% were seen once, and the ten largest hold about 0.11%. Terminally differentiated effector memory CD45RA+ cells were left out of the naive CD8 fraction, which was CD45RO-negative and positively selected for CCR7. Sequenced input: naive CD8+ T cells sorted from blood. The receptor source for this set is a young woman in good health.

The rearrangement uses TRBV5-4 and TRBJ1-1, with unresolved D. V was clipped by 5 bases and J by 0 bases, with 8 bases between them. From germline, CDR1 is SGHNT and CDR2 YYREEE (reference sequence). This CDR3 is 13 amino acids long. The DNA of the CDR3 is TGTGCCAGCAGTCACATCATGAACACTGAAGCTTTCTTT. Encoded protein: CASSHIMNTEAFF.

The chain has TRBV28 and TRBJ2-7, with 12 bases lining up with TRBD2. After removal of 4 bases from V and 4 bases from J, the junction contained 5 bases not matched to a gene. CDR3 length: 15 amino acids. The germline gives CDR1 MDHEN, CDR2 SYDVKM. The CDR3 nucleotides are TGTGCCAGCAGTTCTCGGACTAGCGGGAAATACGAGCAGTACTTC. Protein: CASSSRTSGKYEQYF.

The chain links TRBV13 to TRBJ2-1, with 10 bases fitting TRBD2. From germline, CDR1 is PRHDT and CDR2 FYEKMQ (reference sequence). The CDR3 is made up of 16 amino acids. J gave up 3 bases and V 5 bases, and 7 bases lay outside the gene matches. The CDR3 nucleotides read TGTGCCAGCAGCCCCGAAGGACTAGCGGTCTACAATGAGCAGTTCTTC. Translated: CASSPEGLAVYNEQFF.

DNA for the CDR3: TGCGCCAGCACAAAAAGAACGGATAACAATCAGCCCCAGCATTTT. Its protein product is CASTKRTDNNQPQHF. The rearrangement links TRBV10-1 to TRBJ1-5; D remains ambiguous. The CDR3 is 15 amino acids. V was clipped by 7 bases and J by 3 bases, with 16 bases between them. Per the germline V gene, CDR1 is WNHNN and CDR2 is SYGVQD (reference sequence).

This chain uses TRBV9 with TRBJ2-3; 8 bases fit TRBD2. Per the germline V gene, CDR1 is SGDLS and CDR2 is YYNGEE. This CDR3 has 18 residues. The V gene end was trimmed by 1 base and the J gene end by 3 bases; junction bases not matched to a gene: 13. CDR3 nucleotide sequence: TGTGCCAGCAGCGTAAGGAGCGGGAGCTCCCATCCGACAGATACGCAGTATTTT. Amino acid sequence: CASSVRSGSSHPTDTQYF.

The chain joins TRBV13 to TRBJ1-4; 10 positions agree with TRBD1. Germline CDR1 is PRHDT and CDR2 is FYEKMQ (reference sequence). Trimming at V came to 3 bases and at J to 4 bases, leaving 11 bases not matched to a gene. CDR3 length: 18 amino acids. CDR3 bases: TGTGCCAGCAGCTTGGGACAGGGGAAAGTTCCGGTTAATGAAAAACTGTTTTTT. It translates to CASSLGQGKVPVNEKLFF.

The chain employs TRBV10-1 and TRBJ2-1, with D possibly TRBD1 on 5 matching bases. V was shortened by 2 bases and J by 8 bases, with 16 bases between the two germline ends. This CDR3 comprises 15 residues. CDR1 is WNHNN and CDR2 is SYGVQD in the germline V gene (reference sequence). CDR3 loop: CASSEVRDLGDEQFF. In DNA form, the CDR3 reads TGCGCCAGCAGTGAGGTCAGGGATCTTGGCGATGAGCAGTTCTTC.

The V call is TRBV7-9, the J call TRBJ1-2; D is possibly TRBD1 (5 bases). Germline-derived CDR1 and CDR2 are SEHNR and FQNEAQ (reference sequence). This CDR3 is 15 amino acids long. With 0 bases removed from V and 2 bases from J, the gap between germline ends came to 10 bases. The CDR3 reads CASSLAGTENYGYTF. The CDR3, as DNA: TGTGCCAGCAGCTTAGCGGGGACCGAGAACTATGGCTACACCTTC.

This chain uses TRBV28 with TRBJ2-7; 10 bases are shared with TRBD2. Germline values: CDR1 MDHEN, CDR2 SYDVKM. V lost 2 bases to trimming and J lost 7 bases; unmatched junction nucleotides: 8. The CDR3 loop spans 15 amino acids. DNA for the CDR3: TGTGCCAGCAGTTTAGAAGCGGGAGGGGTGAGTGAGCAGTACTTC. Protein sequence: CASSLEAGGVSEQYF. The full variable domain, with the rest looked up from reference TRBV28 and TRBJ2-7, is DVKVTQSSRYLVKRTGEKVFLECVQDMDHENMFWYRQDPGLGLRLIYFSYDVKMKEKGDIPEGYSVSREKKERFSLILESASTNQTSMYLCASSLEAGGVSEQYFGPGTRLTVT.